This T cell receptor (beta chain) was obtained from a study of T cell changes during pregnancy in multiple sclerosis. V shed 5 bases, J shed 5 bases, and the junction held 5 bases outside the gene matches. The CDR3 extends over 13 amino acids. The germline gives CDR1 MNHEY, CDR2 SMNVEV (reference sequence). Sequenced by immunoSEQ multiplex PCR; TCRdb stores in-frame clones only, minus some. The table shows fewer than 50,000 clones, with approximately 94% occurring only once. The sequencing here drew on CD8+ T cells from peripheral blood mononuclear cells, taken in the third trimester of pregnancy. The chain uses TRBV27 and TRBJ2-7; 8 positions agree with TRBD1. The source is a female donor with multiple sclerosis, enrolled in a pregnancy study. The CDR3 DNA sequence: TGTGCCAGCAGTCCCGACAGGGGAGACGAGCAGTACTTC. Residues: CASSPDRGDEQYF.